The next 10 T cell receptor beta chains were all read from a single sample in a study of cytomegalovirus exposure and HLA in healthy donors (dated by TCRdb to the late 2010s). Libraries were constructed by the immunoSEQ multiplex PCR assay. For the multiplex PCR, a mixture combining 60 forward primers for TCR Vbeta segments and 13 reverse primers for TCR Jbeta segments was used. Sourced from immuneACCESS, this table was stored by TCRdb with only in-frame sequences that have V and J called. A share of the clones is absent; for the studies checked, an unresolved V gene accounts for under half, and the remainder has no known explanation. In this sample the table shows about 69,000 clones, roughly four fifths of which occur a single time. About 24% of the sample is in the top ten clones. Sequencing was done on a sample of PBMCs. The receptors were gathered from a woman younger than 45 in good health and CMV-seropositive.

This sequence joins TRBV7-8 and TRBJ2-1, with 12 nucleotides matching TRBD2. After removal of 5 bases from V and 7 bases from J, the junction contained 15 bases not matched to a gene. The CDR3 runs 18 residues. CDR1 and CDR2 (germline): SGHVS, FQNEAQ. CDR3 in amino acids: CASSPGRRLAGESNEQFF. The CDR3 DNA reads as TGTGCCAGCAGCCCCGGGAGACGACTAGCGGGAGAATCGAATGAGCAGTTCTTC.

The CDR3 is CASSHSTRPYEQYF. In DNA form, the CDR3 reads TGTGCCAGCAGCCACTCAACTAGACCCTACGAGCAGTACTTC. The chain is built from TRBV28 and TRBJ2-7; the D gene is possibly TRBD2 (5 bases). The V end was cut by 6 bases, the J end by 2 bases, with 14 bases between. The germline V gene has CDR1 MDHEN and CDR2 SYDVKM. The CDR3 is made up of 14 amino acids.

This clone appeared a few times. The chain uses TRBV27 and TRBJ2-3, with a weak D call TRBD2 (5 bases). CDR1 and CDR2 from the germline V gene are MNHEY and SMNVEV (reference sequence). This CDR3 has 15 amino acids. V was clipped by 6 bases and J by 0 bases, with 13 bases between them. The CDR3 protein is CASRRRETSTDTQYF. CDR3 bases: TGTGCCAGCAGGAGAAGGGAGACTAGCACAGATACGCAGTATTTT.

V usage is TRBV5-6 and J usage is TRBJ2-7; 11 nucleotides align to TRBD2. J gave up 7 bases and V 4 bases, and 10 bases lay outside the gene matches. There are 15 residues in the CDR3. CDR1 and CDR2 from the germline V gene are SGHDT and YYEEEE. The CDR3 sequence: CASSQGLAGLGEQYF. The CDR3 DNA is TGTGCCAGCAGCCAAGGACTAGCGGGCTTAGGGGAGCAGTACTTC.

V and J are TRBV18 and TRBJ1-1; TRBD1 is a possible D gene (5 bases). Germline CDR1 and CDR2: KGHSH and LQKENI. Trimming stripped 6 bases from V and 0 bases from J, with 14 bases between. This CDR3 spans 15 amino acids. CDR3 sequence (DNA): TGTGCCAGCTCCACCAGCGGGGGGTTGAACACTGAAGCTTTCTTT. It encodes CASSTSGGLNTEAFF.

This chain joins TRBV9 and TRBJ2-2, with TRBD1 as a possible D gene (5 bases). Trimming shortened V by 0 bases and J by 4 bases, and 7 bases separated the two germline ends. The germline gives CDR1 SGDLS, CDR2 YYNGEE. This CDR3 contains 14 residues. As DNA, the CDR3 is TGTGCCAGCAGCGTAGAAGGGGTCACCGGGGAGCTGTTTTTT. Protein product: CASSVEGVTGELFF.

This clone turned up a few times. The DNA of the CDR3 is TGCGCCAGCAGCCAAGAGTGGGACAGGGCCGAGCAGTACTTC. Residues: CASSQEWDRAEQYF. The gene calls are TRBV4-3 and TRBJ2-7; 9 positions match TRBD1. This CDR3 has 14 residues. Germline V gene sequence: CDR1 LGHNA, CDR2 YSLEER. V trimming: 0 bases; J trimming: 6 bases; junction bases outside the gene matches: 3.

This chain joins TRBV19 and TRBJ1-2, with TRBD1 matching over 8 bases. Trimming cost V 2 bases and J 3 bases; bases outside gene matches: 5. The length of the CDR3 is 15 residues. Germline V gives CDR1 LNHDA, CDR2 SQIVND (reference sequence). Here the CDR3 DNA reads TGTGCCAGTAGTATAAGGGACAGGATATACTATGGCTACACCTTC. This codes for CASSIRDRIYYGYTF. Based on the CDR3 plus reference TRBV19 and TRBJ1-2, the full variable domain is DGGITQSPKYLFRKEGQNVTLSCEQNLNHDAMYWYRQDPGQGLRLIYYSQIVNDFQKGDIAEGYSVSREKKESFPLTVTSAQKNPTAFYLCASSIRDRIYYGYTFGSGTRLTVV.

The chain couples TRBV28 to TRBJ2-7, with TRBD1 matching over 9 bases. Germline V gives CDR1 MDHEN, CDR2 SYDVKM. This CDR3 is built from 14 residues. Trimming cost V 9 bases and J 5 bases; bases outside gene matches: 11. The DNA of the CDR3 is TGTGCCAGTGGTCTTGGACAGGGGATCCACGAGCAGTACTTC. Its translation: CASGLGQGIHEQYF.

The chain links TRBV2 to TRBJ1-2, with D possibly being TRBD1 (5 bases). CDR3 size: 11 residues. Germline CDR1 is SNHLY and CDR2 is FYNNEI. V was clipped by 5 bases and J by 9 bases, with 10 bases between them. The CDR3 here is CASSFRERYTF. The DNA for the CDR3 is TGTGCCAGCAGTTTCAGGGAACGCTACACCTTC.